In its sample, the clone carrying this TCR beta chain ranks as medium-sized. This entry belongs to a study of CDR3 diversity in severe acne. In TCRdb, the PCR reads were re-called with MiXCR into one record per CDR3 protein. Among some 90,000 distinct CDR3 sequences, about 50% were seen once, and the ten largest hold over 9.5%. Germline V lookup: CDR1 SGHTA, CDR2 FQGTGA. V lost 5 bases to trimming and J lost 6 bases, with 17 bases between them. The CDR3 is 15 residues long. V and J are TRBV7-3 and TRBJ2-1; D assignment may be TRBD1 or TRBD2 (5 bases each). The clonotype originates from a male donor in good health, serving as a control. The sample consisted of blood. CDR3 sequence reads: CASSPPGAASNEQFF. The DNA of the CDR3 is TGTGCCAGCAGCCCGCCCGGGGCCGCGAGCAATGAGCAGTTCTTC.